This TCR beta chain originates from a study of cytomegalovirus exposure and HLA in healthy donors. Study-level points and caveats: Being productive about 87% or about 30% of the time was typical of most TCR beta V segments in an earlier analysis.

The PCR had 60 Vbeta and 13 Jbeta primers. Generated by immunoSEQ multiplex PCR, the TCRdb table keeps only in-frame clones and is missing some. The table has fewer than 250,000 clones, around 79% seen once. The CDR3 covers 15 residues. V trimming: 7 bases; J trimming: 3 bases; junction bases outside the gene matches: 9. CDR1 and CDR2 from the germline V gene are MDHEN and SYDVKM. About this clone: Its antigen is unknown.

This TCR came from a woman aged 18-29 years in good health and CMV-seronegative. The genes are TRBV28 and TRBJ2-3; 8 bases line up with TRBD2. Sequences were obtained from PBMCs. The CDR3 protein is CASNRGGRLTDTQYF. For the CDR3, the DNA is TGTGCCAGCAACCGCGGGGGGAGGTTGACAGATACGCAGTATTTT.